This TCR beta chain was captured by sequencing in a study of blood T cell repertoires in COVID-19. About the research overall: Sites in the United States, Italy and Spain provided acute and convalescent COVID-19 samples. PBMCs, B-cell-depleted T cells, or T cells provided the cDNA or gDNA that made up the material.

Methods used by the authors: Amplification with reference gene primers provided the estimates of nucleated cell counts. The table came from immunoSEQ multiplex PCR; TCRdb's copy has only in-frame clones and leaves some out. V and J calls and clone size are those listed in that table; D and trimming were worked out from the DNA. The sample comprises over 150,000 clones, more than 80% of which are singletons, and approximately 0.59% rests with the top ten. This TCR came from a man aged 45-65 years with acute or convalescent COVID-19. Sequenced: peripheral blood.

The CDR3 sequence is CASSYSGARGEKLFF. DNA of the CDR3: TGTGCCAGCAGTTACAGTGGGGCAAGGGGAGAAAAACTGTTTTTT. The genes are TRBV6-5 and TRBJ1-4; tentatively, D is TRBD1 (5 bases). Germline V gene lookup returns CDR1 MNHEY and CDR2 SVGAGI. The CDR3 spans 15 residues. Trimming took off 2 bases at V and 8 bases at J, with 15 bases between the two ends.